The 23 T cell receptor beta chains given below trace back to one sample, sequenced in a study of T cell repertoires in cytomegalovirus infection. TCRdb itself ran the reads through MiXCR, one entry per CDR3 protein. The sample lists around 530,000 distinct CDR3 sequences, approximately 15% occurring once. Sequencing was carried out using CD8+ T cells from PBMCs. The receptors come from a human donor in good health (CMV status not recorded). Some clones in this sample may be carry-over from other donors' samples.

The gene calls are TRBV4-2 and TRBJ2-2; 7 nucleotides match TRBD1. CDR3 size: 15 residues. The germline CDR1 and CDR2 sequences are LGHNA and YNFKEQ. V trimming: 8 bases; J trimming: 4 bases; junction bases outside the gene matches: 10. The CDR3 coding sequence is TGTGCCAGCGCAAGCGACAGGGCGGGCACCGGGGAGCTGTTTTTT. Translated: CASASDRAGTGELFF.

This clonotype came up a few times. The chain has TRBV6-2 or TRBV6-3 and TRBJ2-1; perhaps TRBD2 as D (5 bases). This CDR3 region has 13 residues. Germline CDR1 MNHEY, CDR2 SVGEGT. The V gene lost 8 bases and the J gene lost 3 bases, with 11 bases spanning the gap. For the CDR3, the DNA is TGTGCCAGCGGACGGGGTTACTACAATGAGCAGTTCTTC. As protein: CASGRGYYNEQFF.

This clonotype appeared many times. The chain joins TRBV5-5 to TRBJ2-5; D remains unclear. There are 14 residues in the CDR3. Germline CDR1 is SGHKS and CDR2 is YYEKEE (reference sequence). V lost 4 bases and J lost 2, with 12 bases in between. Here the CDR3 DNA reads TGTGCCAGCAGCACTGACACGGATCAAGAGACCCAGTACTTC. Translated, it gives CASSTDTDQETQYF.

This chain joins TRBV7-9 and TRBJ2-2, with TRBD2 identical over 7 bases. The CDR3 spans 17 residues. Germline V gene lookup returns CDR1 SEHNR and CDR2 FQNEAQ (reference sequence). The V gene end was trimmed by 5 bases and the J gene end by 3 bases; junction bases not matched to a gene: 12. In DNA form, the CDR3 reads TGTGCCAGCAGCCCCCTGGGTGCGGGAGCATACACCGGGGAGCTGTTTTTT. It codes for CASSPLGAGAYTGELFF.

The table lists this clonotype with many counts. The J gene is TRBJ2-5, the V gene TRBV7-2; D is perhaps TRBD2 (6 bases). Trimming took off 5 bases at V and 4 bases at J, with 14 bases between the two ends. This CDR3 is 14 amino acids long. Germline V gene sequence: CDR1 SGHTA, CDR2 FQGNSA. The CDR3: CASSLGLPRETQYF. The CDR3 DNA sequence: TGTGCCAGCAGCCTGGGACTTCCCCGAGAGACCCAGTACTTC.

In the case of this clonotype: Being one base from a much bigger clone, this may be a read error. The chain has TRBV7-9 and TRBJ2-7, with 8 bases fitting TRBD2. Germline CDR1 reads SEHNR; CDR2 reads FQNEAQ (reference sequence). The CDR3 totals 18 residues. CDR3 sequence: CAGSLGEPRAGATYEQYF. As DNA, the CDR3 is TGTGCCGGCAGCTTAGGGGAACCGAGAGCGGGAGCGACCTACGAGCAGTACTTC.

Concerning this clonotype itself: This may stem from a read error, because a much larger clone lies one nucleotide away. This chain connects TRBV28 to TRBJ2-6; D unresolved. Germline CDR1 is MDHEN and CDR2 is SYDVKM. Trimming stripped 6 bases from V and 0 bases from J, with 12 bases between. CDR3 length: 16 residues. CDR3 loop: CASRLYGYSGANVLTF. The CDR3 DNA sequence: TGTGCCAGCAGACTCTACGGATACTCTGGGGCCAACGTCCTGACTTTC.

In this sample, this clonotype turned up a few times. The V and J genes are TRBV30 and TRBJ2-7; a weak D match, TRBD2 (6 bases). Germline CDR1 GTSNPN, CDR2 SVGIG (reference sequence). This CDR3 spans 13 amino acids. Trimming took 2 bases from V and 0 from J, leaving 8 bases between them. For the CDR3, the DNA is TGTGCCTGGAGTCGGGGGACCTCCTACGAGCAGTACTTC. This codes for CAWSRGTSYEQYF. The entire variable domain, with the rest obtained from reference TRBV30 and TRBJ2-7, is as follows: SQTIHQWPATLVQPVGSPLSLECTVEGTSNPNLYWYRQAAGRGLQLLFYSVGIGQISSEVPQNLSASRPQDRQFILSSKKLLLSDSGFYLCAWSRGTSYEQYFGPGTRLTVT.

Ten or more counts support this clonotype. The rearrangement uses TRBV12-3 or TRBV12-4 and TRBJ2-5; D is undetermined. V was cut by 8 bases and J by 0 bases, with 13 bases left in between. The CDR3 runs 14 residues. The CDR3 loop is CASSWGLYQETQYF. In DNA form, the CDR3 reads TGTGCCAGCTCCTGGGGATTATACCAAGAGACCCAGTACTTC.

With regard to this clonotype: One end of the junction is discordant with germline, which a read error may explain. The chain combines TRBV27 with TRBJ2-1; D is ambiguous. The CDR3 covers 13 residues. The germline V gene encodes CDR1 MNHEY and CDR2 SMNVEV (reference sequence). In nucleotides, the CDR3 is TGTGCCAGCAGTTTATACAGCAACAATGTGCAGTTCTTC. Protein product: CASSLYSNNVQFF.

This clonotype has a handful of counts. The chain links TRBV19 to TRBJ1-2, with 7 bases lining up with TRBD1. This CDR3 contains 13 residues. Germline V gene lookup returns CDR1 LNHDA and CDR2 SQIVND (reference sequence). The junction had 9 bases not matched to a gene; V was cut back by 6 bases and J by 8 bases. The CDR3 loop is CASRLDRAAGYTF. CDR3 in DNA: TGTGCCAGTAGGTTAGACAGGGCGGCCGGCTACACCTTC.

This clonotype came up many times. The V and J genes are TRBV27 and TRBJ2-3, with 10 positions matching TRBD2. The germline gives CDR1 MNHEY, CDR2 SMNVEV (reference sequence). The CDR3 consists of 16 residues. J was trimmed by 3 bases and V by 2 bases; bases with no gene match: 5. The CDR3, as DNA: TGTGCCAGCAGTTTAGCATCTAGCGGGGGTACAGATACGCAGTATTTT. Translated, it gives CASSLASSGGTDTQYF.

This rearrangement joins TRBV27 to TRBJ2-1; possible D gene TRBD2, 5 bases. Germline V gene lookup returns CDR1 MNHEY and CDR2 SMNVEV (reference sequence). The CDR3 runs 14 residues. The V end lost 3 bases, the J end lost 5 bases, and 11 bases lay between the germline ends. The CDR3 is CASSFPYGDNEQFF. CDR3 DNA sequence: TGTGCCAGCAGTTTTCCCTACGGGGACAATGAGCAGTTCTTC.

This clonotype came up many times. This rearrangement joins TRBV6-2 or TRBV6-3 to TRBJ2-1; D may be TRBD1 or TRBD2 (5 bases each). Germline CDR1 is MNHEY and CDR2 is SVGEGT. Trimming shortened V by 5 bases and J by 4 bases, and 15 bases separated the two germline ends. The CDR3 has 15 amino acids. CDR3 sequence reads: CASSRRDPPYNEQFF. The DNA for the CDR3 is TGTGCCAGCAGTCGACGGGACCCTCCTTACAATGAGCAGTTCTTC.

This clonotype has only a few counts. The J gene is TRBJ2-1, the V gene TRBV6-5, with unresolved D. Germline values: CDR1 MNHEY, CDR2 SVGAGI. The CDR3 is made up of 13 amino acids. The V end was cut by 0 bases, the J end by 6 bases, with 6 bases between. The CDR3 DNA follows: TGTGCCAGCAGTTACTCGATCTCCAATGAGCAGTTCTTC. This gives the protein CASSYSISNEQFF.

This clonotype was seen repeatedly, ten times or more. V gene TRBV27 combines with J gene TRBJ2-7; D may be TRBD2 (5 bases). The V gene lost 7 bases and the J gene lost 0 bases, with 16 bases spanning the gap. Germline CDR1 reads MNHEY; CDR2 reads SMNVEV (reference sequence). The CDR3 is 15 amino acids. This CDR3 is CASKPGLADSYEQYF. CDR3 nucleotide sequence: TGTGCCAGCAAACCCGGGCTAGCCGACTCCTACGAGCAGTACTTC.

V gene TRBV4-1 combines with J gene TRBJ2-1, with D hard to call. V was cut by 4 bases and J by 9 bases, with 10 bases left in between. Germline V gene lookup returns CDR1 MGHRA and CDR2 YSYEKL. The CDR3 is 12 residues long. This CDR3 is CASSPDTLEQFF. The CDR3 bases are TGCGCCAGCAGCCCTGACACTCTTGAGCAGTTCTTC.

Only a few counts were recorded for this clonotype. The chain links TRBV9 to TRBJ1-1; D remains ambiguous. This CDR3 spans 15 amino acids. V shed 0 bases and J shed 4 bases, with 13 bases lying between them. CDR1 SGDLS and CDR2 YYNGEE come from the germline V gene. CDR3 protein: CASSVDGRDGTEAFF. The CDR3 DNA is TGTGCCAGCAGCGTAGACGGGAGAGACGGCACTGAAGCTTTCTTT.

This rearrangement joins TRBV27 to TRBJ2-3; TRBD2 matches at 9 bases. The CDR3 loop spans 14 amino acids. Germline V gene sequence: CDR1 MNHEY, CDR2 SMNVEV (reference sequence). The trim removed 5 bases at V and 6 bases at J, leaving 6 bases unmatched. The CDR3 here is CASSLGLAWDTQYF. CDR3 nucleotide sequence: TGTGCCAGCAGTCTTGGACTAGCGTGGGATACGCAGTATTTT.

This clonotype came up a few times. This CDR3 is CASSPLASGELFF. CDR3 in DNA: TGTGCCAGCAGTCCCCTCGCGTCCGGGGAGCTGTTTTTT. The rearrangement uses TRBV6-2 or TRBV6-3 and TRBJ2-2; D is unresolved. Germline V lookup: CDR1 MNHEY, CDR2 SVGEGT. The V gene lost 5 bases and the J gene lost 6 bases, with 10 bases spanning the gap. CDR3 size: 13 residues.

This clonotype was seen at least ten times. In DNA form, the CDR3 reads TGTGCCAGCATCCCTTTTCCCGGCACAGATACGCAGTATTTT. This gives the protein CASIPFPGTDTQYF. This chain links TRBV11-2 with TRBJ2-3; the D is unclear. Trimming cost V 7 bases and J 1 base, with 12 bases left between them. This CDR3 contains 14 residues. The V gene's germline CDR1 is SGHAT and CDR2 FQNNGV.

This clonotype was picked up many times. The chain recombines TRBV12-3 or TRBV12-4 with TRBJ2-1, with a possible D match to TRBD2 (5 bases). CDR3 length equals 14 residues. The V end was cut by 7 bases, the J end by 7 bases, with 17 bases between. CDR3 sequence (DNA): TGTGCCAGCACCCACCCCGGACTTTCTAATGAGCAGTTCTTC. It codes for CASTHPGLSNEQFF.

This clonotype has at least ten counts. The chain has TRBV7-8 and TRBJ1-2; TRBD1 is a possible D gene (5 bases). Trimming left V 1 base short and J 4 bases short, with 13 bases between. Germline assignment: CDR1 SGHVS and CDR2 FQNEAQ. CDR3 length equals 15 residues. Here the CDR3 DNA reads TGTGCCAGCAGCTTAGGCCCAGGGCAGGCCTATGGCTACACCTTC. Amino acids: CASSLGPGQAYGYTF.